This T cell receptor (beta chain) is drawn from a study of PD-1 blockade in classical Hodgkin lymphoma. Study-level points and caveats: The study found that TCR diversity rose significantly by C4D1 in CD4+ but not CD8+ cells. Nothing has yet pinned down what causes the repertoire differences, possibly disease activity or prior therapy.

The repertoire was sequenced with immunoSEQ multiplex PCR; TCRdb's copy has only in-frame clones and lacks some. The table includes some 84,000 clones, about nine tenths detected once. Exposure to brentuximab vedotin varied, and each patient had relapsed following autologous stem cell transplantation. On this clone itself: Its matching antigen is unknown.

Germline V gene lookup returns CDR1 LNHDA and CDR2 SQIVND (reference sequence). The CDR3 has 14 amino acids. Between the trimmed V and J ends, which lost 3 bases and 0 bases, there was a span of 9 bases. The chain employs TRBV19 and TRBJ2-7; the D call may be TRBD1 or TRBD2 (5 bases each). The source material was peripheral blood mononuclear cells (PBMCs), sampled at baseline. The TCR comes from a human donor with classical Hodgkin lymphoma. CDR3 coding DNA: TGTGCCAGTAGTATTTACGGGGCCTCCTACGAGCAGTACTTC. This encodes CASSIYGASYEQYF.